This T cell receptor (beta chain) appears in the sequencing data of a study of T cells expressing NK-cell markers. CDR3 length equals 18 residues. Germline values: CDR1 PRHDT, CDR2 FYEKMQ (reference sequence). TCRdb re-called the 5' RACE reads; one entry per CDR3 protein, DNA not given. Its listing shows approximately 380,000 distinct CDR3 sequences. This rearrangement joins TRBV13 to TRBJ2-1; TCRdb's D call, TRBD2, is unchecked because there is no DNA. Sample: blood T cells: a sorted CD56 or NKG2C T cell subset, CD4+ or CD8+ T cells, or bulk PBMC T cells (not recorded which). This receptor was identified in a man aged 18-75 years in good health. The CDR3 protein is CASSLGLAGGYSYNEQFF. Full variable domain (outside the CDR3, taken from reference TRBV13 and TRBJ2-1): AAGVIQSPRHLIKEKRETATLKCYPIPRHDTVYWYQQGPGQDPQFLISFYEKMQSDKGSIPDRFSAQQFSDYHSELNMSSLELGDSALYFCASSLGLAGGYSYNEQFFGPGTRLTVL.